The clone carrying this T cell receptor beta chain was seen a few times. The antigen is unknown. One entry per CDR3 protein, called by TCRdb with MiXCR from the reads. The data contain around 500,000 distinct CDR3 sequences, under 55% of them singletons. This sample is part of a study of T cell repertoires in cytomegalovirus infection. Overall study context: CMV epitopes in the study were HLA-C-restricted (recently identified) and HLA-B-restricted (well studied). Public TCR beta signatures were indicative of both CMV infection and a matching HLA type.

Study results and limitations: Ex vivo responses were dominated by HLA-C-restricted CMV-specific TCR beta clonotypes. Summed frequency of shared TCR beta families picked out CMV carriers who also had the relevant HLA.

The germline CDR1 and CDR2 sequences are SGHTA and FQGNSA. The CDR3 spans 15 residues. With 5 bases clipped from V and 14 bases from J, the junction kept 15 bases outside the gene matches. V gene TRBV7-2 combines with J gene TRBJ2-1; 10 bases agree with TRBD2. This clonotype originated in a human donor in good health (CMV status not recorded). Some clones in this sample may be carry-over from other donors' samples. The source material was cultured PBMCs, sampled from culture after CMV antigen stimulation. CDR3 in DNA: TGTGCCAGCAGCCCCACCCCTGCAAGCGGGGGGGGGGAGTTCTTC. This gives the protein CASSPTPASGGGEFF.